The clone carrying this T cell receptor beta chain is a singleton in its sample. This entry belongs to a study of blood T cell repertoires in COVID-19. Across the study: From the United States, Italy and Spain came samples of acute and convalescent COVID-19.

The authors' processing: Amplification from reference gene primers served as the basis for estimated nucleated cell counts. TCRdb's copy holds only in-frame clones and misses some; the assay was immunoSEQ multiplex PCR. V, J and clone size reflect that table, while D and trimming were determined from the DNA. The table lists some 180,000 clones, 75% to 90% of them singletons. Germline loops: CDR1 MNHNY, CDR2 SVGAGI (reference sequence). This CDR3 has 13 residues. Trimming left V 7 bases short and J 5 bases short, with 14 bases between. The sequenced sample consisted of peripheral blood. The clonotype originates from a woman aged 55-75 years with acute or convalescent COVID-19. This chain uses TRBV6-6 with TRBJ2-5; D perhaps matches TRBD2 (7 bases). The CDR3 here is CASTAPGGETQYF. In DNA form, the CDR3 reads TGTGCCAGCACCGCCCCGGGGGGCGAGACCCAGTACTTC.